This T cell receptor beta chain was documented in a study of shared clonotypes between healthy human individuals. CD45RO-negative, CCR7-positively selected cells formed the naive CD8 fraction, excluding terminally differentiated effector memory CD45RA+ cells. TCRdb keeps only in-frame clones here, not all; method: immunoSEQ multiplex PCR. This sample carries some 2 million clones, around 96% of them seen once, and the ten largest clones take about 1.1%. Germline CDR1 is SEHNR and CDR2 is FQNEAQ (reference sequence). CDR3 length equals 14 residues. Trimming took 5 bases from V and 4 from J; bases not matched to a gene: 4. This clone was observed a few times.

The sequenced material came from naive CD8+ T cells sorted from blood. J is TRBJ1-1 and V is TRBV7-9; 10 bases map to TRBD1. The clonotype was recovered from a man aged 18 to 29 in good health. The CDR3 coding sequence is TGTGCCAGCAGCCCACGACAGGGGGCCACTGAAGCTTTCTTT. This encodes CASSPRQGATEAFF.